This T cell receptor beta chain was documented in a study of OX40 agonist ivuxolimab in advanced cancers. As for the study in general: Patients' therapy was ivuxolimab, an antibody that acts as an agonist of OX40 (CD134). Partial responses, seen in three patients, involved one hepatocellular carcinoma and two cutaneous melanomas. The study's findings and limits: Some of the nonresponding patients also showed low levels of normalized T-cell clonal expansion. With doses of 0.1-3.0 mg/kg, partial responders showed among the lowest clonal expansion.

As concerns this clone: The antigen is undetermined.

Germline lookup yields CDR1 MNHNS and CDR2 SASEGT. The CDR3 covers 14 residues. With 1 base removed from V and 5 bases from J, the gap between germline ends came to 8 bases. The protocol was immunoSEQ multiplex PCR, while the TCRdb copy is restricted to in-frame clones and leaves out a portion. The sample holds approximately 110,000 clones; 85% to 95% are singletons and the top ten take 0.81%. The TCR comes from an adult with an advanced solid tumor such as melanoma, head and neck, liver or kidney cancer. Sample: CD4+ or CD8+ T cells sorted from blood, taken in a trial of the OX40 agonist ivuxolimab. This chain uses TRBV6-1 with TRBJ1-4, with no clear D. The CDR3 protein is CASSEGTANEKLFF. CDR3 nucleotides: TGTGCCAGCAGTGAAGGGACTGCCAATGAAAAACTGTTTTTT.